The clone carrying this TCR beta chain was recorded a few times. Its antigen is unidentified. Germline CDR1 reads ENHRY; CDR2 reads SYGVKD. Trimming stripped 4 bases from V and 4 bases from J, with 20 bases between. CDR3 size: 17 residues. This sample is part of a study of T-cell memory formation after mild COVID-19. Study overall: There were largely donor-specific TCR clusters. Broader study findings: Among contracting clones, CD4+ were mainly CM/EM and CD8+ enriched in EMRA.

One entry per CDR3 protein, called by TCRdb with MiXCR from the 5' RACE reads. The sample holds hundreds of thousands of distinct CDR3 sequences, 20% seen once. The TCR comes from a man younger than 30 who had mild COVID-19 (a few samples of this study predate the infection). Cell type and time point are not known. The source material was PBMCs or a T cell subset sorted from them (not recorded which). V and J are TRBV10-3 and TRBJ1-3, with no clear D. The CDR3: CAISAWAAAKEGNTIYF. The DNA for the CDR3 is TGTGCCATCAGTGCGTGGGCAGCGGCTAAAGAGGGAAACACCATATATTTT.